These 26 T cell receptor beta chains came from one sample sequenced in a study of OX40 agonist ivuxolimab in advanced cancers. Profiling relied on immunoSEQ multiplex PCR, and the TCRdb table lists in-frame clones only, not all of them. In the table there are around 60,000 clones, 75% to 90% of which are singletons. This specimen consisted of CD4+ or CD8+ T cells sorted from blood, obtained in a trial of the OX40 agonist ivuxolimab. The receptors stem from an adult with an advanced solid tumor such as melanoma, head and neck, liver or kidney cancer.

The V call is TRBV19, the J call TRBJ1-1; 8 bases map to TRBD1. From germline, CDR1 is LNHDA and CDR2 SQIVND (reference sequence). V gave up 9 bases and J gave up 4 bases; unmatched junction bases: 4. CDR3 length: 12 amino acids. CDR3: CASQGAGTEAFF. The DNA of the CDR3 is TGTGCCAGCCAGGGGGCTGGCACTGAAGCTTTCTTT.

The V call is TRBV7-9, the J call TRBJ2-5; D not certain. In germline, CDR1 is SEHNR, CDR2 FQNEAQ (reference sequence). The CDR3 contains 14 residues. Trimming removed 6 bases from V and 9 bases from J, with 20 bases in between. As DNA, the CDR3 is TGTGCCAGCAGTAAACCTGACGTCCGACGGTCCCAGTACTTC. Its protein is CASSKPDVRRSQYF. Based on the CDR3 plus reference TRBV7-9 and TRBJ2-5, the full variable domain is DTGVSQNPRHKITKRGQNVTFRCDPISEHNRLYWYRQTLGQGPEFLTYFQNEAQLEKSRLLSDRFSAERPKGSFSTLEIQRTEQGDSAMYLCASSKPDVRRSQYFGPGTRLLVL.

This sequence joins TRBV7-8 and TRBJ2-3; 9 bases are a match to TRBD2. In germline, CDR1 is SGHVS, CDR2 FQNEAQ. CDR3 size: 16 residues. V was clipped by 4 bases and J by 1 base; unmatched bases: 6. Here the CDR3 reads CASSYTKRGGTDTQYF. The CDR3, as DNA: TGTGCCAGCAGCTATACCAAGCGGGGGGGCACAGATACGCAGTATTTT.

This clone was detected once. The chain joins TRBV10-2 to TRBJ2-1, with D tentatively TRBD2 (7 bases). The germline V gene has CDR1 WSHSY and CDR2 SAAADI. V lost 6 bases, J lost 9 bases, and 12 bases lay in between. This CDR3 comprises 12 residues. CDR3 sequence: CASSTGRGEQFF. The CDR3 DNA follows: TGCGCCAGCAGCACAGGGAGGGGTGAGCAGTTCTTC.

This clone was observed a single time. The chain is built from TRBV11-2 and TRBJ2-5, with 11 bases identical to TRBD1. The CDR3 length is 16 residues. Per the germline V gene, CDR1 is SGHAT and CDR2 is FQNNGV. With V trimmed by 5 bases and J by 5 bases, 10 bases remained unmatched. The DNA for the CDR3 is TGTGCCAGCAGCACCTGGGACAGGGGGGGGAGGGAGACCCAGTACTTC. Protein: CASSTWDRGGRETQYF.

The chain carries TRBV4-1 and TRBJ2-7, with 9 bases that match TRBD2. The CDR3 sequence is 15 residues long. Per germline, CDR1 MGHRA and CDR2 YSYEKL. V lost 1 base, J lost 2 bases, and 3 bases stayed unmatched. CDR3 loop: CASSQVASGAYEQYF. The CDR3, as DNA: TGCGCCAGCAGCCAAGTGGCTAGCGGGGCCTACGAGCAGTACTTC.

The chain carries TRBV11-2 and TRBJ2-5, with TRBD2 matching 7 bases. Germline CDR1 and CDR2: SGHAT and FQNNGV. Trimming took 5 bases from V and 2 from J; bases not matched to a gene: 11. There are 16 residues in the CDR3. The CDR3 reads CASSNRWAGVQETQYF. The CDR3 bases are TGTGCCAGCAGCAATAGATGGGCGGGGGTACAAGAGACCCAGTACTTC.

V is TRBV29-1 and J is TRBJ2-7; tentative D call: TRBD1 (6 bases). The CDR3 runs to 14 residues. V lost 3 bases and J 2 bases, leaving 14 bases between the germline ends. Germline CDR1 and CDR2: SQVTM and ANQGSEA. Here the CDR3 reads CSVDDPGQPYEQYF. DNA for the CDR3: TGCAGCGTTGACGACCCGGGACAACCCTACGAGCAGTACTTC.

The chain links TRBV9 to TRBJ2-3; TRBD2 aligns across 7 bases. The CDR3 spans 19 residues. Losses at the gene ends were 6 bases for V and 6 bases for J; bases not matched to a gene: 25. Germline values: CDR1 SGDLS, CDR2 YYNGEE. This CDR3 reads CASTARLEGGTIDVDTQYF. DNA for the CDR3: TGTGCCAGCACGGCCCGGCTAGAGGGAGGGACCATTGATGTGGATACGCAGTATTTT.

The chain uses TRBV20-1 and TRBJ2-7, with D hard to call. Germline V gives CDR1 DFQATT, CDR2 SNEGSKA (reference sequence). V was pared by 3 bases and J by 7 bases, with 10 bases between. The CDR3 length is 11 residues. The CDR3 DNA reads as TGCAGTGCTAGGTATCTACGGGAGCAGTACTTC. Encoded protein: CSARYLREQYF.

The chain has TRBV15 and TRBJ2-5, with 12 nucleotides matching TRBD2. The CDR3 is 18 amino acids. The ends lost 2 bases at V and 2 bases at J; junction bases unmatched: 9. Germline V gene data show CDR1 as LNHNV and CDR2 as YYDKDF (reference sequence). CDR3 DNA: TGTGCCACCAGCAGACCTATACTAGCGGGGGGCTTTCAAGAGACCCAGTACTTC. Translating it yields CATSRPILAGGFQETQYF. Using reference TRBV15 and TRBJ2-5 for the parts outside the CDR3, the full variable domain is DAMVIQNPRYQVTQFGKPVTLSCSQTLNHNVMYWYQQKSSQAPKLLFHYYDKDFNNEADTPDNFQSRRPNTSFCFLDIRSPGLGDTAMYLCATSRPILAGGFQETQYFGPGTRLLVL.

CDR3 sequence: CASSPQTQGGTQYF. The DNA of the CDR3 is TGTGCCAGCAGCCCCCAGACCCAGGGGGGGACCCAGTACTTC. The chain recombines TRBV11-2 with TRBJ2-5, with a weak D call TRBD1 (7 bases). Per germline, CDR1 SGHAT and CDR2 FQNNGV. The CDR3 totals 14 residues. V was clipped by 5 bases and J by 7 bases, with 17 bases between them.

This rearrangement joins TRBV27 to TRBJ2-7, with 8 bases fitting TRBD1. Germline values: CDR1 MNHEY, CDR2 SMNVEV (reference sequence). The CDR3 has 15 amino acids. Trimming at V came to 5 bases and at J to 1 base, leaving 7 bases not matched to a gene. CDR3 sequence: CASSPGQGNSYEQYF. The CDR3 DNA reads TGTGCCAGCAGTCCCGGACAGGGTAATTCCTACGAGCAGTACTTC.

The CDR3 here is CASSKKRTSGFTDTQYF. The CDR3 coding sequence is TGTGCCAGTAGTAAAAAAAGGACTAGCGGGTTCACAGATACGCAGTATTTT. The chain employs TRBV19 and TRBJ2-3, with TRBD2 matching over 11 bases. V shed 4 bases, J shed 2 bases, and the junction held 8 bases outside the gene matches. The CDR3 covers 17 residues. Germline CDR1 reads LNHDA; CDR2 reads SQIVND (reference sequence).

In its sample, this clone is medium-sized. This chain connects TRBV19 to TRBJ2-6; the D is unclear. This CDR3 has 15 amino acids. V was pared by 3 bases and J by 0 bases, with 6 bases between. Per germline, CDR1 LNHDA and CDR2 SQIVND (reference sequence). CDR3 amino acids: CASSIMNSGANVLTF. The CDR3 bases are TGTGCCAGTAGTATTATGAACTCTGGGGCCAACGTCCTGACTTTC.

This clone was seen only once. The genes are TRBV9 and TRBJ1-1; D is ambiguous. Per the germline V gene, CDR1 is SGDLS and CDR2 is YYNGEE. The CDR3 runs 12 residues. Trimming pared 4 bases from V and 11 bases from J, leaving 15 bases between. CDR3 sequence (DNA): TGTGCCAGCAGCCCCCCAAGGTCCGAGGCTTTCTTT. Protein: CASSPPRSEAFF.

The CDR3 here is CASSDLSGSDYEQYF. The DNA of the CDR3 is TGTGCCAGCAGTGACCTTAGCGGGAGCGACTACGAGCAGTACTTC. The J gene is TRBJ2-7, the V gene TRBV25-1, with TRBD2 matching over 9 bases. The germline gives CDR1 MGHDK, CDR2 SYGVNS. The trim removed 3 bases at V and 3 bases at J, leaving 6 bases unmatched. The CDR3 sequence is 15 residues long.

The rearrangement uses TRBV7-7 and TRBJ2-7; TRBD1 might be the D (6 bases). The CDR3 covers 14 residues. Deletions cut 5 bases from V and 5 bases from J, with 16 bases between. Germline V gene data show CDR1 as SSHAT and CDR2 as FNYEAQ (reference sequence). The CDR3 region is CASSPDTGNHEQYF. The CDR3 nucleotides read TGTGCCAGCAGCCCAGATACAGGGAATCACGAGCAGTACTTC.

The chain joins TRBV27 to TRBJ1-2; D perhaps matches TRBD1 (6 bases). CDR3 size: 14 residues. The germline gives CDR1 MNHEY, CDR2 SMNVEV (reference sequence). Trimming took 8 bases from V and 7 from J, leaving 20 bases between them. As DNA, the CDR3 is TGTGCCAGCCGGTCTGGAAGGGGAGGGGGTGGCTACACCTTC. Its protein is CASRSGRGGGGYTF.

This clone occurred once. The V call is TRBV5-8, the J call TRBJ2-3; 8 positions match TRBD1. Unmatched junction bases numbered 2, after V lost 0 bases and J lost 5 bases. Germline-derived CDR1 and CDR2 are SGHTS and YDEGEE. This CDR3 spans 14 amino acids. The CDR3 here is CASSLAGGIDTQYF. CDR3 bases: TGTGCCAGCAGCTTGGCAGGGGGCATAGATACGCAGTATTTT.

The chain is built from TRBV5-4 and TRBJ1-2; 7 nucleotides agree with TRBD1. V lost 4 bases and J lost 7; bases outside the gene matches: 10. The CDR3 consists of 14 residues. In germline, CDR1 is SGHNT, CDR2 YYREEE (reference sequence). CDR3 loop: CASSPQTGSPGYTF. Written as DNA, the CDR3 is TGTGCCAGCAGCCCCCAGACAGGGTCTCCTGGCTACACCTTC.

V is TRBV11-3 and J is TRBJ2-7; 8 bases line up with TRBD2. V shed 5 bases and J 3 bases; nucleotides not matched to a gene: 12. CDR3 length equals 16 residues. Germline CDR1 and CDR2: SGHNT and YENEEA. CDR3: CASSLRGGLGDYEQYF. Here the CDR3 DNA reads TGTGCCAGCAGCCTACGCGGGGGGCTAGGCGACTACGAGCAGTACTTC. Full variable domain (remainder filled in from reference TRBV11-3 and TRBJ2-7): EAGVVQSPRYKIIEKKQPVAFWCNPISGHNTLYWYLQNLGQGPELLIRYENEEAVDDSQLPKDRFSAERLKGVDSTLKIQPAELGDSAVYLCASSLRGGLGDYEQYFGPGTRLTVT.

The CDR3 spells CSVAPIERHTDTQYF. CDR3 DNA sequence: TGCAGCGTCGCCCCAATCGAACGGCACACAGATACGCAGTATTTT. The V and J genes are TRBV29-1 and TRBJ2-3; D gene ambiguous. V lost 6 bases and J 2 bases, leaving 18 bases between the germline ends. Germline CDR1 reads SQVTM; CDR2 reads ANQGSEA. The CDR3 extends over 15 amino acids.

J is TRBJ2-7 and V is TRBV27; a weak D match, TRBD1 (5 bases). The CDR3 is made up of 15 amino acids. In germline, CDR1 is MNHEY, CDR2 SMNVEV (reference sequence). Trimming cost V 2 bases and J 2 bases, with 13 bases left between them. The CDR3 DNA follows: TGTGCCAGCAGTTTACAGGGCCAAGGAGCCTACGAGCAGTACTTC. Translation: CASSLQGQGAYEQYF.

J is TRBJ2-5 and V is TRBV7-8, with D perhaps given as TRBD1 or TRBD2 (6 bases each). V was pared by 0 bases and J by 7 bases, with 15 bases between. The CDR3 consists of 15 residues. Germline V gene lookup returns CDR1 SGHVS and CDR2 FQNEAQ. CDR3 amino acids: CASSLALGGFGTQYF. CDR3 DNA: TGTGCCAGCAGCTTAGCGCTCGGGGGCTTTGGGACCCAGTACTTC.

CDR3 DNA sequence: TGTGCCAGCAGTTCTGAAGGCCGGGACAGGGGTTACGAGCAGTACTTC. This gives the protein CASSSEGRDRGYEQYF. This sequence joins TRBV7-9 and TRBJ2-7; TRBD1 agrees at 10 bases. CDR1 SEHNR and CDR2 FQNEAQ come from the germline V gene (reference sequence). The CDR3 sequence is 16 residues long. J gave up 4 bases and V 6 bases, and 12 bases lay outside the gene matches. Combining the CDR3 with reference TRBV7-9 and TRBJ2-7 gives the whole variable domain DTGVSQNPRHKITKRGQNVTFRCDPISEHNRLYWYRQTLGQGPEFLTYFQNEAQLEKSRLLSDRFSAERPKGSFSTLEIQRTEQGDSAMYLCASSSEGRDRGYEQYFGPGTRLTVT.